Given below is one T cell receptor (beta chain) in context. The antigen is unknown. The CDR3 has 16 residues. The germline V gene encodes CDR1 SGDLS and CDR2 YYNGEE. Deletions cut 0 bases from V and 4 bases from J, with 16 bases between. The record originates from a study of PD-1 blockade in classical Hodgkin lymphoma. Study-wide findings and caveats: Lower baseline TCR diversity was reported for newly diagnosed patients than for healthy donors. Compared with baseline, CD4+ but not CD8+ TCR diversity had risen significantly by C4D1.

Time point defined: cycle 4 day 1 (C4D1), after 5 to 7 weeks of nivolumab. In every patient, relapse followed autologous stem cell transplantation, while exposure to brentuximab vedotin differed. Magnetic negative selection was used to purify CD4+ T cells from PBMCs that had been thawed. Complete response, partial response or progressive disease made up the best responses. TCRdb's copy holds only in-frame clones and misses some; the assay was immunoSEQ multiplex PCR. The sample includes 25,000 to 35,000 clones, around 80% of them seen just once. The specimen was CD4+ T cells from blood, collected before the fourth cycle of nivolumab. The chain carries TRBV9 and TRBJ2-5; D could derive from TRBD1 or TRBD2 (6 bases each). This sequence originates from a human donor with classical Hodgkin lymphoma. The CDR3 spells CASSVGGGRGGETQYF. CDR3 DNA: TGTGCCAGCAGCGTAGGAGGGGGGCGAGGGGGAGAGACCCAGTACTTC.